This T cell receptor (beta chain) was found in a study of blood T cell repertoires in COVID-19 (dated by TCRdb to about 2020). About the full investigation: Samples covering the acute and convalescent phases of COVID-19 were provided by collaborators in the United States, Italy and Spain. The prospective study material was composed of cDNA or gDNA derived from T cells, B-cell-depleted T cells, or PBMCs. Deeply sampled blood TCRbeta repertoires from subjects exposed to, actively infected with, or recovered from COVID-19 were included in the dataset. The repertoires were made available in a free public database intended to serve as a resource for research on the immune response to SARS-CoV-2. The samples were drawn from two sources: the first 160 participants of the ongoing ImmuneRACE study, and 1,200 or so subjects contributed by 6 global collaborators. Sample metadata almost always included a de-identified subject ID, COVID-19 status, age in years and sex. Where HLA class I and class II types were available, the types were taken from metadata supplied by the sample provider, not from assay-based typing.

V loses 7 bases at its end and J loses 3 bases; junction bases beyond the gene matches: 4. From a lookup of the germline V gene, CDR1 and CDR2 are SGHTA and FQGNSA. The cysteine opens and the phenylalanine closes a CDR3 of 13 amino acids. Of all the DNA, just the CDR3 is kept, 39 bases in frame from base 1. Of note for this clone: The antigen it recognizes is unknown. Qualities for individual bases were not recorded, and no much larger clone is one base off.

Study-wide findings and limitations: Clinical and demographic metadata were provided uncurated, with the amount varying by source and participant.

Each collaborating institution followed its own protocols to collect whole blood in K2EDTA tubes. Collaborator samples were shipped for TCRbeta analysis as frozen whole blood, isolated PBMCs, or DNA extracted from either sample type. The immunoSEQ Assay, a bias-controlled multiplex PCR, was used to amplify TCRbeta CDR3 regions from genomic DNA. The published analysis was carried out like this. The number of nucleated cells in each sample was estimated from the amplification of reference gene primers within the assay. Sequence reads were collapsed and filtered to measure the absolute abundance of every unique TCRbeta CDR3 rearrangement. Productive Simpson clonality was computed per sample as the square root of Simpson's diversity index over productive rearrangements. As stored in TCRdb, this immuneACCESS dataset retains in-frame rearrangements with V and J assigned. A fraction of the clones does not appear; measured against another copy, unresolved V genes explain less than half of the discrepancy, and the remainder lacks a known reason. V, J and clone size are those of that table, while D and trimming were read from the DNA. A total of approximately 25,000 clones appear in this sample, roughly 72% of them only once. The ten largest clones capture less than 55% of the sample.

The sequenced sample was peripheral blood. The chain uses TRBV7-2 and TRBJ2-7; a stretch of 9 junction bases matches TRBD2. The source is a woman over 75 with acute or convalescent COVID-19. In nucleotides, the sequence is TGTGCCAGCAATCTAGCGGGAAACTACGAGCAGTACTTC. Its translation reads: CASNLAGNYEQYF.